The 11 T cell receptor beta chains given below trace back to one sample, sequenced in a study of beta chain features in type 1 diabetes. Expressed TCRB transcripts were sequenced, since all the RNA that had been isolated was reverse transcribed. The method was immunoSEQ multiplex PCR; TCRdb's version includes in-frame clones alone and lacks a portion of them. The sample lists hundreds of thousands of clones; around 15% were seen once. The sequenced sample consisted of central memory CD4+ T cells from blood. The origin of the receptors is a man aged 25-45 years in good health.

The chain recombines TRBV10-3 with TRBJ2-1, with TRBD1 matching 7 bases. The trim removed 10 bases at V and 10 bases at J, leaving 10 bases unmatched. This CDR3 has 12 residues. Germline CDR1 ENHRY, CDR2 SYGVKD. CDR3 loop: CASSRQGREQFF. The CDR3 DNA is TGTGCCAGCAGCCGACAGGGCAGGGAGCAGTTCTTC.

The chain joins TRBV7-2 to TRBJ1-1; D remains ambiguous. The ends were cut back, 3 bases at V and 9 bases at J, with 11 bases in the middle. The CDR3 totals 12 residues. Germline CDR1 SGHTA, CDR2 FQGNSA. CDR3: CASSLEPWKAFF. For the CDR3, the DNA is TGTGCCAGCAGCTTGGAGCCGTGGAAAGCTTTCTTT.

This clone was picked up a small number of times. This chain links TRBV14 with TRBJ2-5; unclear D gene. Per germline, CDR1 SGHDN and CDR2 FVKESK. Trimming removed 8 bases from V and 4 bases from J, with 14 bases in between. The CDR3 extends over 13 amino acids. The CDR3, as DNA: TGTGCCAGCTCCCGGCTCCTGGCAGAGACCCAGTACTTC. Residues: CASSRLLAETQYF.

This clone was observed a few times. The rearrangement links TRBV11-3 to TRBJ1-1, with a weak D call TRBD1 (6 bases). This CDR3 spans 12 amino acids. Germline V gene lookup returns CDR1 SGHNT and CDR2 YENEEA. Trimming cost V 0 bases and J 9 bases, with 8 bases left between them. The CDR3 loop is CASSLDRGQAFF. The CDR3 DNA reads as TGTGCCAGCAGCTTAGATCGGGGGCAAGCTTTCTTT.

This clone has a handful of counts. The chain has TRBV30 and TRBJ2-3, with no clear D. There are 12 residues in the CDR3. Trimming removed 2 bases at V and 0 bases at J, with 3 bases between. Germline assignment: CDR1 GTSNPN and CDR2 SVGIG (reference sequence). In DNA form, the CDR3 reads TGTGCCTGGAGTCGTAGCACAGATACGCAGTATTTT. It translates to CAWSRSTDTQYF.

V gene TRBV7-9 combines with J gene TRBJ2-1, with D unresolved. The V and J ends lost 8 bases and 3 bases respectively, with 5 bases between them. The CDR3 sequence is 11 residues long. CDR1 and CDR2 (germline): SEHNR, FQNEAQ (reference sequence). In DNA form, the CDR3 reads TGTGCCAGCGAAGGCTACAATGAGCAGTTCTTC. It specifies CASEGYNEQFF.

V is TRBV6-4 and J is TRBJ2-6; D gene unclear. V was shortened by 6 bases and J by 0 bases, with 24 bases between the two germline ends. The CDR3 covers 20 residues. Germline CDR1 and CDR2: MRHNA and SNTAGT. Here the CDR3 reads CASSRRSSYASDSGANVLTF. Written as DNA, the CDR3 is TGTGCCAGCAGCCGCAGGAGTTCATATGCCTCCGACTCTGGGGCCAACGTCCTGACTTTC.

V usage is TRBV6-1 and J usage is TRBJ2-1, with D perhaps assigned TRBD1 or TRBD2 (7 bases each). The germline V gene encodes CDR1 MNHNS and CDR2 SASEGT. The length of the CDR3 is 13 residues. The ends were cut back, 10 bases at V and 6 bases at J, with 16 bases in the middle. CDR3 DNA sequence: TGTGCCATACAGGGGAGGGCCTCCAATGAGCAGTTCTTC. It specifies CAIQGRASNEQFF.

This clone was picked up a small number of times. This rearrangement joins TRBV10-3 to TRBJ2-4, with D perhaps TRBD2 (6 bases). Germline assignment: CDR1 ENHRY and CDR2 SYGVKD. V was trimmed by 10 bases and J by 6 bases, leaving 16 bases between them. This CDR3 is 13 amino acids long. The CDR3, as DNA: TGTGCCAGCAGGAAGGGAGGTGCAAACATTCAGTACTTC. Its translation: CASRKGGANIQYF.

This clone was recorded a few times. The CDR3 is CASSSGRGSTDTQYF. CDR3 DNA: TGTGCCAGCAGTTCCGGTCGGGGAAGCACAGATACGCAGTATTTT. This rearrangement joins TRBV6-6 to TRBJ2-3; D may be TRBD2 (5 bases). The CDR3 is 15 residues long. Germline V gene data show CDR1 as MNHNY and CDR2 as SVGAGI (reference sequence). Trimming pared 4 bases from V and 0 bases from J, leaving 11 bases between.

The rearrangement links TRBV4-1 to TRBJ2-3; D gene ambiguous. With 1 base removed from V and 2 bases from J, the gap between germline ends came to 7 bases. The germline V gene has CDR1 MGHRA and CDR2 YSYEKL. CDR3 length: 14 amino acids. The CDR3 sequence is CASSQAILTDTQYF. CDR3 nucleotide sequence: TGCGCCAGCAGCCAAGCTATCCTCACAGATACGCAGTATTTT.